This T cell receptor (beta chain) was captured by sequencing in a study of PD-1 blockade in classical Hodgkin lymphoma. Deletions cut 0 bases from V and 5 bases from J, with 17 bases between. This CDR3 comprises 16 residues. Per the germline V gene, CDR1 is MNHEY and CDR2 is SVGAGI. The assay was immunoSEQ multiplex PCR, and TCRdb's table has in-frame clones only and misses some. The data show about 110,000 clones, with nearly 90% seen just once and just under 20% held by the top ten. Each patient relapsed following autologous stem cell transplantation, and prior brentuximab vedotin exposure differed.

The receptor was derived from a human donor with classical Hodgkin lymphoma. Sample: peripheral blood mononuclear cells (PBMCs), taken before the second cycle of nivolumab. The rearrangement links TRBV6-5 to TRBJ2-7, with D tentatively TRBD1 (6 bases). CDR3 nucleotides: TGTGCCAGCAGTTACTCGTCCGGGACACCTGGTAACGAGCAGTACTTC. The encoded protein is CASSYSSGTPGNEQYF.